The rows below give T cell receptor beta chains drawn from one sample of a study of shared clonotypes between healthy human individuals. TCRdb's table, derived via immunoSEQ multiplex PCR, lists solely in-frame clones and lacks some. The sample has hundreds of thousands of clones, roughly 70% seen once. The sequencing sample was made of memory CD4+ T cells sorted from blood. The receptors derive from a woman in her twenties or thirties in good health. The CDR3 runs from the conserved cysteine through the conserved F or W. The order of the fields is J gene, clone size, V gene, D gene, CDR3 DNA, CDR3 protein. The D gene is left open where the match is weak. Only part of the rows carry a size: once, few, many, or a class if the clone is expanded.

TRBJ1-1	once	TRBV18	-	TGTGCCAGCTCACCGGGACAAAAAAACACTGAAGCTTTCTTT	CASSPGQKNTEAFF
TRBJ1-6	-	TRBV30	-	TGTGCCTGGAGTGCAAATTCACCCCTCCACTTT	CAWSANSPLHF
TRBJ1-1	-	TRBV28	-	TGTGCCAGCAGTTTACGAGGACCCTACACTGAAGCTTTCTTT	CASSLRGPYTEAFF
TRBJ1-5	-	TRBV28	TRBD1	TGTGCCAGCAGGGTTCTTCGGACAGGGGGCTGGGCGAGCAATCAGCCCCAGCATTTT	CASRVLRTGGWASNQPQHF
TRBJ2-3	once	TRBV2	-	TGTGCCACCAAGGCGGAAATCACAGATACGCAGTATTTT	CATKAEITDTQYF
TRBJ2-1	-	TRBV6-5	-	TGTGCCAGCAGTTCGCAGGGCATTCGGGGAAGTGAGCAGTTCTTC	CASSSQGIRGSEQFF
TRBJ2-2	-	TRBV9	-	TGTGCCAGCAGCCCAGCGCCGAGCACCGGGGAGCTGTTTTTT	CASSPAPSTGELFF
TRBJ2-6	-	TRBV4-2	TRBD1	TGTGCCAGCAGCCGACAGGGCTCTGGGGCCAACGTCCTGACTTTC	CASSRQGSGANVLTF
TRBJ2-7	-	TRBV5-6	-	TGTGCCAGCAGCTTGGGGTGGGGCCTCTACGAGCAGTACTTC	CASSLGWGLYEQYF
TRBJ1-5	-	TRBV6-1	TRBD1	TGTGCCAGTGAATTGGGACAGAGCAATCAGCCCCAGCATTTT	CASELGQSNQPQHF
TRBJ2-7	-	TRBV7-9	TRBD1	TGTGCCAGCAGCAGCCCCGGGACAGGTCGGGAGCAGTACTTC	CASSSPGTGREQYF
TRBJ2-1	many	TRBV7-2	TRBD1	TGTGCCAGCAGCCAGGGGGCGGGCAGCAAGCAGTTCTTC	CASSQGAGSKQFF
TRBJ1-5	-	TRBV5-5	-	TGTGCCAGCAGCTTGAAGGGAAATTTAAATCAGCCCCAGCATTTT	CASSLKGNLNQPQHF
TRBJ2-1	-	TRBV30	TRBD2	TGTGCCTGGAGTAGGGGACTAGCGGGAGGAAATGAGCAGTTCTTC	CAWSRGLAGGNEQFF
TRBJ2-7	-	TRBV11-1	-	TGTGCCAGCAGCTTAAGGGACCGTGGACTTATCTACGAGCAGTACTTC	CASSLRDRGLIYEQYF
TRBJ1-2	-	TRBV2	-	TGTGCCAGCAGTGGGCCCCAGGCAGGGGCCATTAACTATGGCTACACCTTC	CASSGPQAGAINYGYTF